This paragraph covers one T cell receptor beta chain sequence. Its antigen is unknown. Libraries were prepared by immunoSEQ multiplex PCR; TCRdb keeps only in-frame clonotypes and omits some of them. This sample has 86,000 or so clones, with 93% found just once. This CDR3 is built from 12 residues. CDR1 SGHAT and CDR2 FQNNGV come from the germline V gene. V was cut by 2 bases and J by 4 bases, with 5 bases left in between. This entry belongs to a study of human versus mouse CDR3 diversity and MHC coevolution. Study outcomes and limitations: Compared with mice, human CDR3s carried more deletions and insertions on average. Clonal inequality was lowest in most of the three human donors.

The source material was naive CD4+ T cells from blood. Sample subset: CD45RO-negative CD62L-positive naive CD4 T cells. V usage is TRBV11-2 and J usage is TRBJ1-2; D gene uncertain. The sequence came from a person between 30 and 69 years old in good health. The CDR3 DNA sequence: TGTGCCAGCAGCTTATTAGCCTATGGCTACACCTTC. Translated, it gives CASSLLAYGYTF.